This TCR beta chain originates from a study of T cell responses to AZD1222 COVID-19 vaccine. As to this clone: The antigen remains undetermined.

Assay used: immunoSEQ multiplex PCR; TCRdb lists only in-frame clones, some missing. The sample has some 140,000 clones; approximately 80% are singletons. This CDR3 has 16 residues. Germline assignment: CDR1 MGHRA and CDR2 YSYEKL. The V segment lost 3 bases and the J segment 2 bases; nucleotides outside the gene matches: 9. Study-wide findings and caveats: All repertoire sampling was performed exclusively after the peak T cell response.

The sequenced sample was peripheral blood, obtained on day 0 of AZD1222 vaccination. The origin of this receptor is an adult in good health. V gene TRBV4-1 combines with J gene TRBJ2-5; 7 nucleotides agree with TRBD2. In DNA form, the CDR3 reads TGCGCCAGCAGCCAGGTCGGGCCTAGCGGACAAGAGACCCAGTACTTC. This gives the protein CASSQVGPSGQETQYF.